Sequencing of this T cell receptor beta chain was carried out in a study of blood T cell repertoires in COVID-19 (dated by TCRdb to 2020 to 2021). About the full investigation: The collaborator samples originated in the United States, Italy and Spain and spanned the acute and convalescent phases of COVID-19. The material from the prospective study consisted of cDNA or gDNA derived from T cells, B-cell-depleted T cells, or PBMCs. The dataset comprised deeply sampled blood TCRbeta repertoires from subjects exposed to, actively infected with, or recovered from COVID-19. The repertoires were made available in a free public database intended to serve as a resource for research on the immune response to SARS-CoV-2. Where available, HLA class I and class II types were taken from metadata supplied by the sample provider and were not determined by assay-based typing. Nearly every sample came with metadata listing a de-identified subject ID, COVID-19 status, age in years and sex. The samples were drawn from two sources: the first 160 participants of the ongoing ImmuneRACE study, and approximately 1,300 subjects contributed by 6 global collaborators. Here is what the overall study found, with its caveats: How much clinical and demographic metadata was included differed by source and by participant, and the metadata was provided uncurated.

Participants in the prospective study were enrolled through a virtual design, were aged roughly 18 to 100 years, and lived in roughly 24 United States geographic areas. To assign participants to cohorts, the prospective study relied on clinical history that participants themselves reported in a screening survey and a study questionnaire. For ImmuneRACE Cohort 3, a participant was defined as recovered based on two consecutive negative NP/OP PCR tests, clearance by a healthcare professional, or resolution of symptoms. Mobile phlebotomists in the prospective study collected whole blood, serum and a nasopharyngeal or oropharyngeal swab from every participant. Prospective study participants could optionally give additional blood draws and questionnaires over an approximately two-month period. Prospective study blood samples were shipped either frozen or at room temperature before DNA extraction. The immunoSEQ Assay, a bias-controlled multiplex PCR, was used to amplify TCRbeta CDR3 regions from genomic DNA. As for the original processing: The number of nucleated cells in each sample was estimated by amplification of reference gene primers within the assay. To quantify the absolute abundance of each unique TCRbeta CDR3 rearrangement, sequence reads were collapsed and filtered. For each sample, productive Simpson clonality was calculated by taking the square root of Simpson's diversity index across productive rearrangements. In its TCRdb copy, this immuneACCESS table keeps in-frame sequences only and misses some clones. Where compared with another copy, unresolved V genes explain less than half of these, and the others have no known cause. That table gives V, J and clone size, and the DNA gave D and trimming. Counted in this sample were some 350,000 clones; around 91% of them appeared once. Approximately 1% of the sample comes from the top ten.

Worth noting for this clone: There is no known antigen for this receptor. No quality values exist for individual bases; no much larger clone is one base distant.

This TCR came from a man aged 18 to 30 who had recovered from COVID-19. What was sequenced was PBMCs or T cells enriched from blood (not recorded which).

CDR3 sequence: CASTSISTGNTEAFF. Here is the DNA: TGTGCCAGCACCTCAATAAGCACAGGGAACACTGAAGCTTTCTTT. The chain is assembled from TRBV2 and TRBJ1-1; the D gene is possibly TRBD1, with 5 bases matching. A distance of 16 bases separates the germline ends of V and J, which lose 7 bases and 1 base respectively. The CDR3 measures 15 amino acids from cysteine to phenylalanine. Kept here is only the CDR3 DNA, which spans 45 bases and is read in frame from base 1. The germline V gene provides CDR1 SNHLY and CDR2 FYNNEI.